Each of the 19 T cell receptor beta chains below was sequenced from the same sample in a study of blood T cells in healthy people across ages. Combining a sample-barcoded 5' primer with a J-beta primer mix, a second PCR ran for roughly 6 to 12 cycles. TCRdb re-analysed the 5' RACE reads in MiXCR, keeping a single row per CDR3 protein. The repertoire holds 250,000 to 300,000 distinct CDR3 sequences, around 29% seen once, with 25% to 30% in the top ten. The sequenced sample consisted of blood. Receptor source: an older woman in good health.

This clonotype was recorded at least ten times. The DNA for the CDR3 is TGTGCCAGCAGTTACTCTACTCAGGGGGATTCACCCCTCCACTTT. Residues: CASSYSTQGDSPLHF. J is TRBJ1-6 and V is TRBV6-5; 7 positions match TRBD1. With V trimmed by 0 bases and J by 8 bases, 4 bases remained unmatched. The germline V gene encodes CDR1 MNHEY and CDR2 SVGAGI. This CDR3 is 15 amino acids long.

This clonotype occurred a few times. The chain is built from TRBV7-2 and TRBJ2-7; 12 bases match TRBD2. The CDR3 spans 14 residues. In germline, CDR1 is SGHTA, CDR2 FQGNSA. Trimming at V came to 4 bases and at J to 6 bases, leaving 4 bases not matched to a gene. The chain's CDR3 is CASSWTSGTSEQYF. CDR3 DNA: TGTGCCAGCAGCTGGACTAGCGGGACCAGCGAGCAGTACTTC.

In its sample, this clonotype was seen many times. The chain joins TRBV3-1 to TRBJ2-5; D not certain. The germline V gene encodes CDR1 LGHDT and CDR2 YNNKEL (reference sequence). The CDR3 contains 13 residues. Trimming shortened V by 4 bases and J by 2 bases, and 8 bases separated the two germline ends. The CDR3 DNA is TGTGCCAGCAGCCTCTCCTTACAAGAGACCCAGTACTTC. Its protein is CASSLSLQETQYF.

Regarding this clonotype: Sequence at one end of the junction differs from germline and may be a read error. The rearrangement uses TRBV10-3 and TRBJ1-3; the D is unclear. Germline assignment: CDR1 ENHRY and CDR2 SYGVKD. The CDR3 sequence is 15 residues long. Here the CDR3 reads CAVSEDGLSGNTIYF. As DNA, the CDR3 is TGTGCCGTCAGTGAGGACGGACTCTCTGGAAACACCATATATTTT.

This chain joins TRBV7-2 and TRBJ1-6, with D unclear. This CDR3 spans 12 amino acids. With 5 bases removed from V and 14 bases from J, the gap between germline ends came to 13 bases. Germline V gene data show CDR1 as SGHTA and CDR2 as FQGNSA. The CDR3 bases are TGTGCCAGCAGCACTCGGACGGAGTCCCTCCACTTT. This encodes CASSTRTESLHF.

The V gene is TRBV6-2 or TRBV6-3, the J gene TRBJ2-3; 9 bases align to TRBD2. The CDR3 extends over 18 amino acids. Germline V gene data show CDR1 as MNHEY and CDR2 as SVGEGT. The junction had 14 bases not matched to a gene; V was cut back by 5 bases and J by 2 bases. CDR3 sequence reads: CASSPRPSAGGSTDTQYF. The CDR3 DNA is TGTGCCAGCAGTCCTCGCCCCTCTGCGGGAGGGTCCACAGATACGCAGTATTTT.

A few counts support this clonotype. The V and J genes are TRBV4-3 and TRBJ1-4; D is unclear. V was trimmed by 4 bases and J by 4 bases, leaving 16 bases between them. Germline CDR1 reads LGHNA; CDR2 reads YSLEER. The CDR3 extends over 16 amino acids. CDR3 amino acids: CASSPGALLSNEKLFF. CDR3 bases: TGCGCCAGCAGCCCCGGCGCGCTATTAAGTAATGAAAAACTGTTTTTT.

Regarding this clonotype: A much larger clone lies a single base off, so this may be a read error. The gene calls are TRBV29-1 and TRBJ2-7; D perhaps matches TRBD1 (5 bases). The CDR3 loop spans 12 amino acids. Between the trimmed V and J ends, which lost 6 bases and 6 bases, there was a span of 15 bases. Germline CDR1 and CDR2: SQVTM and ANQGSEA. CDR3 amino acids: CSVKGANCEQYF. CDR3 coding DNA: TGCAGCGTCAAAGGGGCGAACTGCGAGCAGTACTTC.

The chain recombines TRBV7-9 with TRBJ1-1; no reliable D call. V was cut by 2 bases and J by 6 bases, with 10 bases left in between. CDR1 and CDR2 from the germline V gene are SEHNR and FQNEAQ (reference sequence). This CDR3 has 13 amino acids. The CDR3 nucleotides are TGTGCCAGCAGCTTAAGGGAGATGGCTGAAGCTTTCTTT. It codes for CASSLREMAEAFF.

For the CDR3, the DNA is TGTGCCAGCAGCCCTTCCTCTTCTGGGGCCAACGTCCTGACTTTC. As protein: CASSPSSSGANVLTF. The chain carries TRBV7-8 and TRBJ2-6; D uncertain. CDR3 length: 15 amino acids. CDR1 and CDR2 from the germline V gene are SGHVS and FQNEAQ. Deletions cut 5 bases from V and 1 base from J, with 9 bases between.

Many counts were recorded for this clonotype. J is TRBJ1-3 and V is TRBV7-9, with 9 bases fitting TRBD1. The CDR3 loop spans 16 amino acids. The V gene's germline CDR1 is SEHNR and CDR2 FQNEAQ (reference sequence). Trimming cost V 4 bases and J 0 bases; bases outside gene matches: 4. CDR3 sequence (DNA): TGTGCCAGCAGCTCCCAGACAGGGGGCTCTGGAAACACCATATATTTT. It specifies CASSSQTGGSGNTIYF.

This sequence joins TRBV20-1 and TRBJ1-3; D is unclear. Deletions cut 4 bases from V and 3 bases from J, with 13 bases between. CDR1 is DFQATT and CDR2 is SNEGSKA in the germline V gene (reference sequence). This CDR3 is built from 14 residues. DNA for the CDR3: TGCAGTGCTATCCCTCTTTCAAGTGGAAACACCATATATTTT. Protein: CSAIPLSSGNTIYF.

In this sample, this clonotype turned up a few times. V usage is TRBV19 and J usage is TRBJ2-1; TRBD2 aligns across 7 bases. Germline V gene lookup returns CDR1 LNHDA and CDR2 SQIVND (reference sequence). The CDR3 contains 15 residues. V was pared by 3 bases and J by 7 bases, with 9 bases of the junction left unmatched. The CDR3 nucleotides read TGTGCCAGTAGTATCAGCAGCGGGATACGGAATGAGCAGTTCTTC. Its protein is CASSISSGIRNEQFF.

In its sample, this clonotype was seen a few times. The rearrangement uses TRBV18 and TRBJ2-5; D perhaps matches TRBD2 (6 bases). This CDR3 spans 14 amino acids. Germline V lookup: CDR1 KGHSH, CDR2 LQKENI. Trimming stripped 8 bases from V and 1 base from J, with 14 bases between. CDR3 sequence: CASHATRTQETQYF. In DNA form, the CDR3 reads TGTGCCAGCCACGCGACTAGGACCCAAGAGACCCAGTACTTC.

The J gene is TRBJ1-2, the V gene TRBV12-3 or TRBV12-4; D is unresolved. V shed 2 bases and J shed 4 bases, with 14 bases lying between them. This CDR3 is built from 15 residues. CDR3 protein: CASSLPGRTSYGYTF. CDR3 coding DNA: TGTGCCAGCAGTTTACCAGGACGTACCTCCTATGGCTACACCTTC.

The V gene is TRBV28, the J gene TRBJ1-2; tentatively, D is TRBD1 (6 bases). In germline, CDR1 is MDHEN, CDR2 SYDVKM. The V end lost 2 bases, the J end lost 5 bases, and 12 bases lay between the germline ends. This CDR3 has 14 amino acids. The CDR3 region is CASSLGGQTYGYTF. DNA of the CDR3: TGTGCCAGCAGTTTAGGGGGACAAACATATGGCTACACCTTC.

This clonotype was seen at least ten times. The rearrangement joins TRBV29-1 to TRBJ2-7; the D is unclear. There are 12 residues in the CDR3. The germline V gene encodes CDR1 SQVTM and CDR2 ANQGSEA. The V end lost 4 bases, the J end lost 6 bases, and 13 bases lay between the germline ends. CDR3 DNA sequence: TGCAGCGTTGTTTGGCCCATGGGCGAGCAGTACTTC. Its translation: CSVVWPMGEQYF.

This rearrangement joins TRBV20-1 to TRBJ2-7; possibly TRBD1 or TRBD2 for D (7 bases each). Trimming pared 1 base from V and 4 bases from J, leaving 14 bases between. The germline V gene has CDR1 DFQATT and CDR2 SNEGSKA (reference sequence). The CDR3 is made up of 14 amino acids. This CDR3 reads CSARGARGGYEQYF. In DNA form, the CDR3 reads TGCAGTGCTAGAGGGGCCAGGGGGGGGTACGAGCAGTACTTC.

At least ten counts were recorded for this clonotype. The V and J genes are TRBV29-1 and TRBJ1-2; D may be TRBD1 (6 bases). CDR1 and CDR2 (germline): SQVTM, ANQGSEA. The CDR3 sequence is 13 residues long. Trimming left V 2 bases short and J 8 bases short, with 15 bases between. The CDR3 is CSVERGLDSGYTF. Written as DNA, the CDR3 is TGCAGCGTTGAACGAGGTTTGGACAGCGGCTACACCTTC.